This T cell receptor (beta chain) was sequenced in a study of T-cell reconstitution after alpha-beta-depleted transplantation in children. Study-wide results and caveats: Several patients had high TCRbeta diversity at day 60; it came from surviving recipient T cells and thymic progenitors.

The authors prepared the TCRbeta library with unique molecular identifiers. TCRdb itself ran the PCR reads through MiXCR, one entry per CDR3 protein. The table lists hundreds of thousands of distinct CDR3 sequences, roughly 23% of them singletons. This clonotype was counted ten times or more. The antigen remains undetermined. From germline, CDR1 is DFQATT and CDR2 SNEGSKA (reference sequence). The germline V and J ends were trimmed by 5 bases and 3 bases, with 16 bases remaining between them. The CDR3 sequence is 14 residues long. This sequence was found in a boy under two years old who had a stem cell transplant for acute myeloid leukemia, so the T cells may come from the graft donor. The sequenced sample was PBMCs, mostly from graft donor cells, obtained 360 days after TCRalphabeta/CD19-depleted stem cell transplant. The chain recombines TRBV20-1 with TRBJ1-2; D gene ambiguous. CDR3 in DNA: TGCAGTGCTCGACCCGGGGAGAACGACTATGGCTACACCTTC. Its protein is CSARPGENDYGYTF.